This TCR beta chain was sequenced for a study of cytomegalovirus exposure and HLA in healthy donors. PCR was performed using 60 Vbeta and 13 Jbeta primers. Using immunoSEQ multiplex PCR, the repertoire was profiled, and TCRdb retains in-frame clones only, with some absent. The sample consists of 150,000 or so clones, almost 80% of them appearing once. Trimming pared 1 base from V and 0 bases from J, leaving 7 bases between. Germline V gene data show CDR1 as GTSNPN and CDR2 as SVGIG (reference sequence). The CDR3 contains 14 residues. The chain joins TRBV30 to TRBJ1-5; D uncertain. The TCR sequence derives from a male donor in good health and CMV-seronegative. The source material was PBMCs. Written as DNA, the CDR3 is TGTGCCTGGAGTGCCGGTATTAGCAATCAGCCCCAGCATTTT. Amino acids: CAWSAGISNQPQHF.